This T cell receptor (beta chain) was sequenced during a study of blood T cell repertoires in COVID-19. Study overall: The origin of the acute and convalescent COVID-19 samples was the United States, Italy and Spain.

Profiled with immunoSEQ multiplex PCR; TCRdb holds only in-frame clones, not every one. The sample consists of around 300,000 clones, 86% of them appearing once. Germline assignment: CDR1 SNHLY and CDR2 FYNNEI. V was trimmed by 2 bases and J by 11 bases, leaving 19 bases between them. CDR3 length equals 15 residues. This clone was found once. Sample: peripheral blood. The chain uses TRBV2 and TRBJ1-5; the D gene is possibly TRBD1 (6 bases). This receptor was taken from a woman aged 25 to 39 with active or convalescent COVID-19. Written as DNA, the CDR3 is TGTGCCAGCAGTGAAAGGATGGTACAGGGTGGAGCCCAGCATTTT. Its protein product is CASSERMVQGGAQHF.